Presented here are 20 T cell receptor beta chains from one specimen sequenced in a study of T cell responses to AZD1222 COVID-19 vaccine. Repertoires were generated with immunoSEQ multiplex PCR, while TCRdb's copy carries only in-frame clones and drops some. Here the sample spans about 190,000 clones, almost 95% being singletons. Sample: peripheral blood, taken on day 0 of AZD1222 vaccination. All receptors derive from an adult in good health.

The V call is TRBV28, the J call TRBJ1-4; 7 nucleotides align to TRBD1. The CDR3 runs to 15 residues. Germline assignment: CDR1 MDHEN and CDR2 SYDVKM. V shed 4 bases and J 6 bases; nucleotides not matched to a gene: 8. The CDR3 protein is CASSSRGIGDEKLFF. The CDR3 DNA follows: TGTGCCAGCAGTTCCAGGGGGATTGGTGATGAAAAACTGTTTTTT.

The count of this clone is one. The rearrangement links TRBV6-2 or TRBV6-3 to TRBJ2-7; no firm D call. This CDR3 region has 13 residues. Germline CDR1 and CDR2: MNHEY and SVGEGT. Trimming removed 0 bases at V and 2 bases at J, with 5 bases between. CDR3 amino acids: CASSYSLTYEQYF. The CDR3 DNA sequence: TGTGCCAGCAGTTACTCCTTGACCTACGAGCAGTACTTC.

CDR3: CASSIGTGFNSPLHF. CDR3 DNA: TGTGCCAGTAGTATCGGGACAGGCTTTAATTCACCCCTCCACTTT. The V and J genes are TRBV19 and TRBJ1-6; TRBD1 matches at 8 bases. V was clipped by 3 bases and J by 6 bases; unmatched bases: 4. Germline loops: CDR1 LNHDA, CDR2 SQIVND (reference sequence). The CDR3 totals 15 residues.

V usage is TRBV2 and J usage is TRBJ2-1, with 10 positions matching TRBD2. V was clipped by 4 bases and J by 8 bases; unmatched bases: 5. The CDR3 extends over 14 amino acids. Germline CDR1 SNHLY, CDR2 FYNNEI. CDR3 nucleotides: TGTGCCAGCAGTGTGGGGACTAGCGCCGATGAGCAGTTCTTC. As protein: CASSVGTSADEQFF.

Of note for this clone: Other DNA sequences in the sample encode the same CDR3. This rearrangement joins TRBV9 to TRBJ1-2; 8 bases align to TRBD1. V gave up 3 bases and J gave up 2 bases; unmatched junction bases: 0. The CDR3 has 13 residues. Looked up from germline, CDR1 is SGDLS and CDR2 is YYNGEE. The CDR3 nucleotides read TGTGCCAGCAGCGGGACAGGGAACTATGGCTACACCTTC. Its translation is CASSGTGNYGYTF. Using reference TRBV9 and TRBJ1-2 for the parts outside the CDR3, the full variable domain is DSGVTQTPKHLITATGQRVTLRCSPRSGDLSVYWYQQSLDQGLQFLIQYYNGEERAKGNILERFSAQQFPDLHSELNLSSLELGDSALYFCASSGTGNYGYTFGSGTRLTVV.

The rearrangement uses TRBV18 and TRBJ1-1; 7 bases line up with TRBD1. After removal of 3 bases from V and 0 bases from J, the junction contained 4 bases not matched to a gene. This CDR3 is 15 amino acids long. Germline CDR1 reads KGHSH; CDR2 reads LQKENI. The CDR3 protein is CASSPGQSLNTEAFF. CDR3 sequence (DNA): TGTGCCAGCTCACCGGGACAGAGCCTGAACACTGAAGCTTTCTTT.

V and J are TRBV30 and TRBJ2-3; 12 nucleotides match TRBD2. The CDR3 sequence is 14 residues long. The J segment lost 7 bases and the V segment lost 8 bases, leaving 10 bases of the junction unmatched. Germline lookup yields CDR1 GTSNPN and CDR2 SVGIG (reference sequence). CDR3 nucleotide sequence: TGTGCCCACCTACCGACTAGCGGGAGTCATACGCAGTATTTT. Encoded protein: CAHLPTSGSHTQYF.

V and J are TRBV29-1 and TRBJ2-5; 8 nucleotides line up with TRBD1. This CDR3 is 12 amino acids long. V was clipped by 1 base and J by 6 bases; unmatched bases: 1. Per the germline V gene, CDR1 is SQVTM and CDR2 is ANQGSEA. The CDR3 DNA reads TGCAGCGTTGAAGGACAGGGGAAGACCCAGTACTTC. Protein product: CSVEGQGKTQYF.

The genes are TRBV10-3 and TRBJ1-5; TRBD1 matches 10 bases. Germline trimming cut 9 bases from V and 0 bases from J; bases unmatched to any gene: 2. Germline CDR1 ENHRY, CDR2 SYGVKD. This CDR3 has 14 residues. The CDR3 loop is CAMGTGDSNQPQHF. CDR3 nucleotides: TGTGCCATGGGGACAGGGGATAGCAATCAGCCCCAGCATTTT.

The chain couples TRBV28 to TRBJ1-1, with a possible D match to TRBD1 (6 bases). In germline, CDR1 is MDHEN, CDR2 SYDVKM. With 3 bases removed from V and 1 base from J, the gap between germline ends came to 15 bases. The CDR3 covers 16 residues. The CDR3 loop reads CASSFSPQGWNTEAFF. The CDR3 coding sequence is TGTGCCAGCAGTTTTAGCCCACAGGGCTGGAACACTGAAGCTTTCTTT.

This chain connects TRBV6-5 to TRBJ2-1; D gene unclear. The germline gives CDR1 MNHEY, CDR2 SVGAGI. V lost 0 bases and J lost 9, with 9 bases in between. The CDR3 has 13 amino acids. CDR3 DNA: TGTGCCAGCAGTTACTCGACGATGACTGAGCAGTTCTTC. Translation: CASSYSTMTEQFF.

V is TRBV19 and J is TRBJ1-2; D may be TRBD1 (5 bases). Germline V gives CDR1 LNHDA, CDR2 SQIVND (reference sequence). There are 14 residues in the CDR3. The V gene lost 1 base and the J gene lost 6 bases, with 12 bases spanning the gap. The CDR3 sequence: CASSIGGGFDGYTF. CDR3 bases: TGTGCCAGTAGTATAGGCGGGGGATTCGATGGCTACACCTTC.

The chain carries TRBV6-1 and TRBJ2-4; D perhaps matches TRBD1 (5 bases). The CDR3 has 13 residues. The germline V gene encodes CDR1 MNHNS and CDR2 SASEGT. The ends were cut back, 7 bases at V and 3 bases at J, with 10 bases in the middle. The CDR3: CASTPDNKNIQYF. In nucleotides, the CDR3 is TGTGCCAGCACCCCGGACAACAAAAACATTCAGTACTTC.

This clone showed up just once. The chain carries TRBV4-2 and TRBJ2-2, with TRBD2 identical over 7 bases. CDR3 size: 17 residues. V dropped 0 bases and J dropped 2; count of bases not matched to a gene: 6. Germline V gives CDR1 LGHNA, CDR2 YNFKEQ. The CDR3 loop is CASSQDAGTINTGELFF. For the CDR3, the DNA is TGTGCCAGCAGCCAAGATGCCGGGACTATAAACACCGGGGAGCTGTTTTTT.

Here the CDR3 reads CASSQGVKGTYQPQHF. The DNA of the CDR3 is TGTGCCAGCAGCCAAGGGGTAAAGGGGACCTATCAGCCCCAGCATTTT. The gene calls are TRBV3-1 (or the pseudogene TRBV3-2) and TRBJ1-5; D is possibly TRBD1 (5 bases). V was clipped by 1 base and J by 5 bases, with 15 bases between them. The CDR3 is 16 amino acids. Germline-derived CDR1 and CDR2 are LGHDT and YNNKEL (reference sequence).

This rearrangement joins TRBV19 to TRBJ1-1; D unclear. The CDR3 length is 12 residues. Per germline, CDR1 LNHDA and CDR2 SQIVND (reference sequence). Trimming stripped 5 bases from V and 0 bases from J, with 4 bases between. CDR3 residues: CASSLLNTEAFF. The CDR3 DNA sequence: TGTGCCAGTAGTTTACTGAACACTGAAGCTTTCTTT.

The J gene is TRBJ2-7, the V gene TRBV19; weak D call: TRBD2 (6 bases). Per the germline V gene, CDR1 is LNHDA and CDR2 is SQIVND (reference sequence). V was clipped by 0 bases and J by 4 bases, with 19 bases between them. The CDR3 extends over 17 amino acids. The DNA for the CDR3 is TGTGCCAGTAGTATAGATACGGCGGGACCTGCGGGATACGAGCAGTACTTC. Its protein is CASSIDTAGPAGYEQYF.

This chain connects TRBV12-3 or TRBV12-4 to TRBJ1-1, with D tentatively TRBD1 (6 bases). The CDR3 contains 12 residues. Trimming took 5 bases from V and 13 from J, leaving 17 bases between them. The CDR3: CASSRDTAWVFF. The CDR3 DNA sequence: TGTGCCAGCAGTAGGGACACGGCTTGGGTTTTCTTT.

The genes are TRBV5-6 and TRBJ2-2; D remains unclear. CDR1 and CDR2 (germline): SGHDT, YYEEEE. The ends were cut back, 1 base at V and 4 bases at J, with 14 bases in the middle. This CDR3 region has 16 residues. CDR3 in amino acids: CASSLWGRVATGELFF. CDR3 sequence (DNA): TGTGCCAGCAGCTTGTGGGGAAGGGTGGCCACCGGGGAGCTGTTTTTT. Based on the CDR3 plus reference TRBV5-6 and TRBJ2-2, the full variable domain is DAGVTQSPTHLIKTRGQQVTLRCSPKSGHDTVSWYQQALGQGPQFIFQYYEEEERQRGNFPDRFSGHQFPNYSSELNVNALLLGDSALYLCASSLWGRVATGELFFGEGSRLTVL.

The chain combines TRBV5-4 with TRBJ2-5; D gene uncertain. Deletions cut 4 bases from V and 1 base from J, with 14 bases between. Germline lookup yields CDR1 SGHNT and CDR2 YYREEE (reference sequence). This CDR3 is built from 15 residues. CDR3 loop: CASSLYPTRQETQYF. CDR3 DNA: TGTGCCAGCAGCCTCTACCCCACGCGCCAAGAGACCCAGTACTTC.